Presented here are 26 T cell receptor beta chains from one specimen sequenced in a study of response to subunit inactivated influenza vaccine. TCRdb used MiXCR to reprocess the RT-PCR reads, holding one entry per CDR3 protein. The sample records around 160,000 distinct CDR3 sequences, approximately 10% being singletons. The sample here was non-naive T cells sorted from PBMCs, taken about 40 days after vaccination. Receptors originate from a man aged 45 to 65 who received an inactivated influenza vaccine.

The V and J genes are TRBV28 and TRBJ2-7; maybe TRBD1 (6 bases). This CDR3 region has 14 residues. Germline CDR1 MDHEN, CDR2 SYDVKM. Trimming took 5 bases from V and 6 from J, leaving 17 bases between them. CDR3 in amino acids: CASSPYRVSSEQYF. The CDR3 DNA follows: TGTGCCAGCAGTCCTTACAGGGTGTCGAGCGAGCAGTACTTC.

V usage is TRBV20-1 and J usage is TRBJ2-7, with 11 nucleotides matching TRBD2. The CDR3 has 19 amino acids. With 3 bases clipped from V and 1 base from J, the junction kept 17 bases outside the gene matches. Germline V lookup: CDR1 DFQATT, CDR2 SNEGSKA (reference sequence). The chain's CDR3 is CSARGAGTSGRLLSYEQYF. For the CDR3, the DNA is TGCAGTGCTAGGGGGGCCGGGACTAGCGGACGCCTCCTATCCTACGAGCAGTACTTC.

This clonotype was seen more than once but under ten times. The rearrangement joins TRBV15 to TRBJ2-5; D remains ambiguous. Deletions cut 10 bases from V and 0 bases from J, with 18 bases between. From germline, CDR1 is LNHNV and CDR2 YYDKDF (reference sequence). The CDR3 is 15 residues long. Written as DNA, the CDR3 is TGTGCCATCCAACGGGCTGCGGCTTACCAAGAGACCCAGTACTTC. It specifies CAIQRAAAYQETQYF. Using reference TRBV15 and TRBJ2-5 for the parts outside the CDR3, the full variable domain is DAMVIQNPRYQVTQFGKPVTLSCSQTLNHNVMYWYQQKSSQAPKLLFHYYDKDFNNEADTPDNFQSRRPNTSFCFLDIRSPGLGDTAMYLCAIQRAAAYQETQYFGPGTRLLVL.

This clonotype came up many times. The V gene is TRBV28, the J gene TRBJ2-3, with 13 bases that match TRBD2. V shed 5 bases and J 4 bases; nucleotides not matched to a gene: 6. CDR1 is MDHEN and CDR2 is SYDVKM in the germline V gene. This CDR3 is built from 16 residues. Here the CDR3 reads CASSLLLAGGPDTQYF. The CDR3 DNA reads TGTGCCAGCAGTCTCTTACTAGCGGGAGGGCCAGATACGCAGTATTTT. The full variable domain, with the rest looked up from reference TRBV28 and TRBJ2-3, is DVKVTQSSRYLVKRTGEKVFLECVQDMDHENMFWYRQDPGLGLRLIYFSYDVKMKEKGDIPEGYSVSREKKERFSLILESASTNQTSMYLCASSLLLAGGPDTQYFGPGTRLTVL.

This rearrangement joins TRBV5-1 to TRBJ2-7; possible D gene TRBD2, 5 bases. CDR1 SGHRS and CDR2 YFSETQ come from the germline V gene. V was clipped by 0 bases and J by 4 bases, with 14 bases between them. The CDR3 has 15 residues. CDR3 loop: CASSLEAAPGYEQYF. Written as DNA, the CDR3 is TGCGCCAGCAGCTTGGAAGCAGCCCCGGGGTACGAGCAGTACTTC.

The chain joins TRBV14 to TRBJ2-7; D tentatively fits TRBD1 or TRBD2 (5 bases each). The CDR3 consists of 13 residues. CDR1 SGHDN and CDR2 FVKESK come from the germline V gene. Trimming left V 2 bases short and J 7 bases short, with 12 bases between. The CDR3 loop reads CASSQWQGGEQYF. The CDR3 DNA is TGTGCCAGCAGCCAATGGCAGGGCGGGGAGCAGTACTTC.

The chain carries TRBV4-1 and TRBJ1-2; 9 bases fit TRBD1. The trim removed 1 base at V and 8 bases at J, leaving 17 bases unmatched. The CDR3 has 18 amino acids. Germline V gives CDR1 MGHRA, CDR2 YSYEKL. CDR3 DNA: TGCGCCAGCAGCCAAGTATGGACAGGGGTTCTAATGAACTCGGGCTACACCTTC. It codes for CASSQVWTGVLMNSGYTF.

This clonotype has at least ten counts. In DNA form, the CDR3 reads TGTGCCAGCAGTAGTGGACAGAACAATCAGCCCCAGCATTTT. This sequence encodes CASSSGQNNQPQHF. This sequence joins TRBV27 and TRBJ1-5, with a possible D match to TRBD1 (6 bases). V shed 5 bases and J shed 3 bases, with 11 bases lying between them. Germline V gene sequence: CDR1 MNHEY, CDR2 SMNVEV (reference sequence). The CDR3 loop spans 14 amino acids.

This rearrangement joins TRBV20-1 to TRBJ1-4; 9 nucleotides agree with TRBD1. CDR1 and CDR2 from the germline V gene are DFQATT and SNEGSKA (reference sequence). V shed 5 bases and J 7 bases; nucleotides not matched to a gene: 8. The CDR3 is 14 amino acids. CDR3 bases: TGCAGTGCTCCCCGGACAGGGGCCCCTGAAAAACTGTTTTTT. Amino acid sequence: CSAPRTGAPEKLFF.

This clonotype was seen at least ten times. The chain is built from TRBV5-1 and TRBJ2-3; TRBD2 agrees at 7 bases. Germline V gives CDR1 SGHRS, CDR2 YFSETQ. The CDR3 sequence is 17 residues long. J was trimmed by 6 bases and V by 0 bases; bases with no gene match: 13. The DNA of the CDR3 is TGCGCCAGCAGCTTGGCCGGGGGTGCGGGAGTGAGGGATACGCAGTATTTT. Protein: CASSLAGGAGVRDTQYF.

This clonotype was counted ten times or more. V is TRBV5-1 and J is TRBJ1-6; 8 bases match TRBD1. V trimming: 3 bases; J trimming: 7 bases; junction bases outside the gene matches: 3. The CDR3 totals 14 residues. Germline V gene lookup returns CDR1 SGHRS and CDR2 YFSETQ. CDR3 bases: TGCGCCAGCAGCTGGACAGGGAGAAATTCACCCCTCCACTTT. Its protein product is CASSWTGRNSPLHF.

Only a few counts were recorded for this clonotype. The CDR3 DNA is TGTGCCAGCAGCCAAGGCCTTGGCGGGGGGGAGTACAATGAGCAGTTCTTC. Translation: CASSQGLGGGEYNEQFF. The chain uses TRBV3-1 and TRBJ2-1, with 9 bases lining up with TRBD2. The V segment lost 1 base and the J segment 4 bases; nucleotides outside the gene matches: 8. The CDR3 has 17 residues. Germline CDR1 is LGHDT and CDR2 is YNNKEL (reference sequence).

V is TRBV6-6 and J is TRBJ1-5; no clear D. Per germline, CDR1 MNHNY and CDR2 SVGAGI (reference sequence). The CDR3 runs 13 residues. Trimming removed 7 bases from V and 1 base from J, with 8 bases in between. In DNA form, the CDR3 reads TGTGCCAGCACAGTTGCGAGCAATCAGCCCCAGCATTTT. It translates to CASTVASNQPQHF.

This CDR3 is CASSTPRAGNQPQHF. The CDR3 coding sequence is TGTGCCAGCAGTACCCCCAGAGCAGGGAATCAGCCCCAGCATTTT. This chain uses TRBV12-3 or TRBV12-4 with TRBJ1-5; tentative D call: TRBD1 (5 bases). The CDR3 is made up of 15 amino acids. The ends were cut back, 5 bases at V and 4 bases at J, with 15 bases in the middle.

The CDR3 loop reads CASSQEPGVYGYTF. In nucleotides, the CDR3 is TGCGCCAGCAGCCAAGAGCCGGGAGTGTATGGCTACACCTTC. The chain couples TRBV4-1 to TRBJ1-2; D gene unclear. CDR3 size: 14 residues. Trimming left V 0 bases short and J 5 bases short, with 10 bases between. Germline-derived CDR1 and CDR2 are MGHRA and YSYEKL.

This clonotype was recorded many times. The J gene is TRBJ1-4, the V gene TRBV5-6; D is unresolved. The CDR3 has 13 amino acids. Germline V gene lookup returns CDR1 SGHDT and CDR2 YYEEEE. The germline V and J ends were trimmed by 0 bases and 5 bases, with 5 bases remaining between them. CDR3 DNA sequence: TGTGCCAGCAGCTTGGTCGGGAATGAAAAACTGTTTTTT. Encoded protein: CASSLVGNEKLFF.

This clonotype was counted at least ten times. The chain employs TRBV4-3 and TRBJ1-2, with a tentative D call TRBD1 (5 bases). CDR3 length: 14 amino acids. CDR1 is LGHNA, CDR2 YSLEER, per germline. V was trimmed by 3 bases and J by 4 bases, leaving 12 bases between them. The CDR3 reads CASSHADRVYGYTF. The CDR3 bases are TGCGCCAGCAGCCACGCAGACAGAGTCTATGGCTACACCTTC.

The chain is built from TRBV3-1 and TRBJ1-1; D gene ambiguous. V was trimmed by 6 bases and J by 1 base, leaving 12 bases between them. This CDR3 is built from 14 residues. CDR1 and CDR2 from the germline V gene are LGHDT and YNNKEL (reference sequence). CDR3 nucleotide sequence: TGTGCCAGCAGTCCCGGTATCCCGAACACTGAAGCTTTCTTT. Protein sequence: CASSPGIPNTEAFF.

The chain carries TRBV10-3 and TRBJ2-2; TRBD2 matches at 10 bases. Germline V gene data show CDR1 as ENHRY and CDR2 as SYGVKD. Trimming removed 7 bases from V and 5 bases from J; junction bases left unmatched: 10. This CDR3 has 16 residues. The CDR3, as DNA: TGTGCCATCAACAAATGGCTAGCGGGAGATACCGGGGAGCTGTTTTTT. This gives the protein CAINKWLAGDTGELFF.

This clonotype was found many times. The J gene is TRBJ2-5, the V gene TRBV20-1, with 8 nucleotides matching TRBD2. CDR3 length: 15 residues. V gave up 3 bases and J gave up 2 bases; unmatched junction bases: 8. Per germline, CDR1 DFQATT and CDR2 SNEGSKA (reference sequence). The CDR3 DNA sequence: TGCAGTGCTAGGGGCCTAGCGGGTATGCAAGAGACCCAGTACTTC. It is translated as CSARGLAGMQETQYF.

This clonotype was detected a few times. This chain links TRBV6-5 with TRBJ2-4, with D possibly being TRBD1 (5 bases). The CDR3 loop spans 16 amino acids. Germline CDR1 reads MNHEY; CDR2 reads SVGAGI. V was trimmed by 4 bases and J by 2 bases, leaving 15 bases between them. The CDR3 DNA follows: TGTGCCAGCAGTTCCATAGGGGCTTCCCCCAAAAACATTCAGTACTTC. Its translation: CASSSIGASPKNIQYF.

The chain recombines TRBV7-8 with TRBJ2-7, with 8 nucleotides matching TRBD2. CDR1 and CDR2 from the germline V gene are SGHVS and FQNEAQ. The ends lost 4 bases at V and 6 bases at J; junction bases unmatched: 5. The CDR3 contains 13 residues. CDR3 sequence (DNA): TGTGCCAGCAGCTCACCGGGGGGGCTCGAGCAGTACTTC. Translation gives CASSSPGGLEQYF.

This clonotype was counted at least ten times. The CDR3 sequence is CASSLGRYNYGYTF. The DNA of the CDR3 is TGTGCCAGCAGTTTGGGCCGGTATAACTATGGCTACACCTTC. The chain is built from TRBV7-2 and TRBJ1-2; D gene uncertain. Germline assignment: CDR1 SGHTA and CDR2 FQGNSA. V lost 6 bases, J lost 1 base, and 12 bases lay in between. This CDR3 comprises 14 residues.

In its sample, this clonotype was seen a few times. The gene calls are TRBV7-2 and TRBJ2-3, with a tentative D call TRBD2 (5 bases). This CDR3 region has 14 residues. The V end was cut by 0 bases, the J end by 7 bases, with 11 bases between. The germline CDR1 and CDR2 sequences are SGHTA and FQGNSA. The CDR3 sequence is CASSLAETIHTQYF. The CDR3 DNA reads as TGTGCCAGCAGCTTAGCGGAGACTATACATACGCAGTATTTT.

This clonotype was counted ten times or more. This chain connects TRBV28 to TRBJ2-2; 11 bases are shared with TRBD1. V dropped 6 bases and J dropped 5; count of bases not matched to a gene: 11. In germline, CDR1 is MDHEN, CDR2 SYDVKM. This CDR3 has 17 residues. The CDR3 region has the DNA TGTGCCAGCAGCTTACTCCCAGGGACAGGGGGGACCGGGGAGCTGTTTTTT. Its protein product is CASSLLPGTGGTGELFF.

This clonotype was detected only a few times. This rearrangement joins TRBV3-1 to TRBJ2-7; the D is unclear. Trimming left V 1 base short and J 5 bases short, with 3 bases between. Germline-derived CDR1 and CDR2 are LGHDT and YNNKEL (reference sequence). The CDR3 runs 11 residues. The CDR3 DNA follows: TGTGCCAGCAGCCAAGGGAACGAGCAGTACTTC. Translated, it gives CASSQGNEQYF.